These T cell receptor beta chains were read from a single sample in a study of technical replicates of blood from a few donors. Clones were sequenced by immunoSEQ multiplex PCR, and TCRdb holds only the in-frame ones, with some missing. The data show some 50,000 clones, with 94% seen just once and about 0.2% held by the top ten. Sequenced input: T cells isolated from PBMCs. These receptors were obtained from a human donor in good health. Both conserved end residues are part of each CDR3. The order of the fields is CDR3 protein, CDR3 DNA, D gene, clone size, V gene, J gene. D genes are given only for firm matches. Clone size is shown for a subset of rows, as once, few, many or a class of expanded clone.

CDR3: CASRFGNTEAFF; DNA: TGTGCCAGCAGGTTCGGGAACACTGAAGCTTTCTTT; D: NA; size: NA; V: TRBV7-9; J: TRBJ1-1
CDR3: CASSRWTLTNYGYTF; DNA: TGTGCCAGCAGCCGTTGGACACTTACAAACTATGGCTACACCTTC; D: NA; size: NA; V: TRBV5-4; J: TRBJ1-2
CDR3: CASTMRNRPDTQYF; DNA: TGTGCCAGCACTATGAGGAACCGGCCAGATACGCAGTATTTT; D: NA; size: NA; V: TRBV28; J: TRBJ2-3
CDR3: CASSSPTGNEKLFF; DNA: TGTGCCAGTAGTTCGCCGACAGGGAATGAAAAACTGTTTTTT; D: TRBD1; size: NA; V: TRBV19; J: TRBJ1-4
CDR3: CASSQGGGRPEAFF; DNA: TGTGCCAGCTCACAGGGGGGGGGAAGACCTGAAGCTTTCTTT; D: NA; size: NA; V: TRBV18; J: TRBJ1-1
CDR3: CATSRDDRGGYSNQPQHF; DNA: TGTGCCACCAGCAGAGACGACAGGGGTGGGTATAGCAATCAGCCCCAGCATTTT; D: TRBD1; size: once; V: TRBV15; J: TRBJ1-5
CDR3: CASSPNANEQYF; DNA: TGTGCCAGCTCACCAAACGCTAACGAGCAGTACTTC; D: NA; size: NA; V: TRBV18; J: TRBJ2-7
CDR3: CASSPQEMGNQPQHF; DNA: TGTGCCAGCTCCCCCCAGGAAATGGGCAATCAGCCCCAGCATTTT; D: NA; size: NA; V: TRBV18; J: TRBJ1-5
CDR3: CAISEGGSRGEQYF; DNA: TGTGCCATCAGTGAGGGGGGGTCACGGGGCGAGCAGTACTTC; D: NA; size: NA; V: TRBV10-3; J: TRBJ2-7
CDR3: CASSLGVENQYF; DNA: TGCGCCAGCAGCTTGGGGGTGGAGAACCAGTACTTC; D: NA; size: NA; V: TRBV5-1; J: TRBJ2-5
CDR3: CASSAEGQGLHF; DNA: TGTGCCAGCAGCGCCGAAGGACAGGGCCTTCACTTC; D: TRBD1; size: NA; V: TRBV9; J: TRBJ2-7
CDR3: CASSLEPLRSSYNEQFF; DNA: TGTGCCAGCAGCTTGGAACCGCTAAGGAGCTCCTACAATGAGCAGTTCTTC; D: NA; size: NA; V: TRBV5-6; J: TRBJ2-1
CDR3: CASSLDQDYGYTF; DNA: TGTGCCAGCAGCTTAGACCAGGACTATGGCTACACCTTC; D: NA; size: NA; V: TRBV7-3; J: TRBJ1-2
CDR3: CASNPRGTKNTGELFF; DNA: TGTGCCAGCAACCCCCGTGGGACAAAAAACACCGGGGAGCTGTTTTTT; D: NA; size: NA; V: TRBV7-8; J: TRBJ2-2
CDR3: CASSPRGGRYGYTF; DNA: TGTGCCAGCAGCCCCCGGGGAGGAAGGTATGGCTACACCTTC; D: NA; size: NA; V: TRBV5-4; J: TRBJ1-2
CDR3: CASSPEVGDTQYF; DNA: TGTGCCAGCAGCCCCGAGGTGGGAGATACGCAGTATTTT; D: NA; size: NA; V: TRBV7-3; J: TRBJ2-3
CDR3: CASSLDFGVGATNEKLFF; DNA: TGTGCCAGCAGCTTAGATTTTGGTGTGGGAGCAACTAATGAAAAACTGTTTTTT; D: NA; size: once; V: TRBV11-3; J: TRBJ1-4
CDR3: CASSSGTGELFF; DNA: TGTGCCAGCAGCTCGGGGACCGGGGAGCTGTTTTTT; D: NA; size: NA; V: TRBV7-8; J: TRBJ2-2
CDR3: CASSLRTGDEKLFF; DNA: TGCGCCAGCAGCCTGAGGACAGGGGACGAAAAACTGTTTTTT; D: TRBD1; size: NA; V: TRBV5-1; J: TRBJ1-4
CDR3: CASSTSLDKNNEQFF; DNA: TGTGCCAGCAGCACCTCCTTGGACAAGAACAATGAGCAGTTCTTC; D: NA; size: NA; V: TRBV14; J: TRBJ2-1
CDR3: CASTPVRGRARETQYF; DNA: TGTGCCAGCACCCCGGTCAGGGGCAGGGCGAGGGAGACCCAGTACTTC; D: NA; size: NA; V: TRBV11-2; J: TRBJ2-5
CDR3: CASSLRRDKEIEAFF; DNA: TGTGCCAGCAGCCTCAGACGGGACAAGGAGATTGAAGCTTTCTTT; D: NA; size: once; V: TRBV6-6; J: TRBJ1-1
CDR3: CASSLETGTVKNIQYF; DNA: TGTGCCAGCAGCTTGGAGACCGGGACAGTCAAAAACATTCAGTACTTC; D: TRBD1; size: NA; V: TRBV5-6; J: TRBJ2-4
CDR3: CASSYWTSGGATEQYF; DNA: TGCGCCAGCAGCTACTGGACTAGCGGGGGGGCGACCGAGCAGTACTTC; D: TRBD2; size: NA; V: TRBV5-1; J: TRBJ2-7
CDR3: CASSPYLQGASTEAFF; DNA: TGCGCCAGCAGCCCCTATCTCCAGGGGGCGAGCACTGAAGCTTTCTTT; D: TRBD1; size: few; V: TRBV5-1; J: TRBJ1-1
CDR3: CSADRDKLNTEAFF; DNA: TGCAGCGCGGACAGGGACAAGCTGAACACTGAAGCTTTCTTT; D: TRBD1; size: NA; V: TRBV29-1; J: TRBJ1-1
CDR3: CASSLDGRGVNYGYTF; DNA: TGCGCCAGCAGCTTGGACGGAAGGGGTGTCAACTATGGCTACACCTTC; D: NA; size: once; V: TRBV5-1; J: TRBJ1-2
CDR3: CASSTGSWQFF; DNA: TGTGCCAGCAGCACAGGGTCTTGGCAGTTCTTC; D: NA; size: NA; V: TRBV6-5; J: TRBJ2-1
CDR3: CASSPRLGGGGTDTQYF; DNA: TGTGCCAGCAGCCCCCGACTAGGGGGGGGAGGCACAGATACGCAGTATTTT; D: NA; size: NA; V: TRBV11-2; J: TRBJ2-3
CDR3: CASSYSTGNYGYTF; DNA: TGTGCCAGCAGTTACTCCACAGGGAACTATGGCTACACCTTC; D: NA; size: NA; V: TRBV6-5; J: TRBJ1-2
CDR3: CASSEGARTEAFF; DNA: TGTGCCAGCTCAGAGGGGGCGCGAACTGAAGCTTTCTTT; D: TRBD1; size: NA; V: TRBV18; J: TRBJ1-1
CDR3: CASSPGTSDLEQFF; DNA: TGTGCCAGCTCACCCGGGACTAGCGATCTTGAGCAGTTCTTC; D: TRBD2; size: NA; V: TRBV18; J: TRBJ2-1
CDR3: CASLSGTGYNEQFF; DNA: TGTGCCAGTCTGTCCGGGACAGGTTACAATGAGCAGTTCTTC; D: TRBD1; size: NA; V: TRBV6-6; J: TRBJ2-1
CDR3: CASSLGQLADFYTDTQYF; DNA: TGTGCCAGCAGCTTAGGGCAGCTAGCCGACTTTTACACAGATACGCAGTATTTT; D: NA; size: NA; V: TRBV11-2; J: TRBJ2-3
CDR3: CASHDGGTIYKTQYF; DNA: TGTGCCAGTCACGACGGGGGGACTATCTATAAGACCCAGTACTTC; D: TRBD2; size: NA; V: TRBV28; J: TRBJ2-5
CDR3: CASQWDTSGGINEQFF; DNA: TGTGCCAGCCAATGGGACACTAGCGGGGGAATTAATGAGCAGTTCTTC; D: TRBD2; size: NA; V: TRBV7-6; J: TRBJ2-1
CDR3: CASSEGGTRDNEQFF; DNA: TGCGCCAGCAGTGAAGGCGGGACGCGAGATAATGAGCAGTTCTTC; D: NA; size: NA; V: TRBV10-1; J: TRBJ2-1
CDR3: CASQLGFGRGSSGVYEQYF; DNA: TGTGCCAGCCAGCTTGGGTTTGGGAGGGGGTCGAGTGGAGTCTACGAGCAGTACTTC; D: NA; size: once; V: TRBV5-6; J: TRBJ2-7
CDR3: CASSLETRGQATQYF; DNA: TGTGCCAGCAGCTTAGAAACCAGGGGGCAGGCTACGCAGTATTTT; D: TRBD1; size: NA; V: TRBV7-9; J: TRBJ2-3
CDR3: CATQQERGNEQFF; DNA: TGTGCCACCCAGCAGGAGCGGGGCAATGAGCAGTTCTTC; D: TRBD2; size: NA; V: TRBV6-5; J: TRBJ2-1
CDR3: CASTTTGQENTEAFF; DNA: TGCGCCAGCACCACTACGGGACAGGAGAACACTGAAGCTTTCTTT; D: TRBD1; size: NA; V: TRBV5-1; J: TRBJ1-1
CDR3: CASSRPYPYNEQFF; DNA: TGTGCCAGCTCACGGCCTTACCCCTACAATGAGCAGTTCTTC; D: NA; size: NA; V: TRBV18; J: TRBJ2-1
CDR3: CASSDGGNNEQFF; DNA: TGCGCCAGCAGTGATGGGGGCAATAACGAGCAGTTCTTC; D: NA; size: NA; V: TRBV10-1; J: TRBJ2-1
CDR3: CASSPPGQGGRTQYF; DNA: TGTGCCAGCAGCCCACCGGGACAGGGGGGTCGAACCCAGTACTTC; D: TRBD1; size: NA; V: TRBV5-6; J: TRBJ2-5
CDR3: CASSFDRGDITDTQYF; DNA: TGTGCCAGCAGTTTCGACCGGGGGGACATTACAGATACGCAGTATTTT; D: NA; size: NA; V: TRBV6-5; J: TRBJ2-3
CDR3: CASSLAGRESAQYF; DNA: TGCGCCAGCAGCTTGGCCGGGCGGGAGAGCGCCCAGTACTTC; D: TRBD2; size: NA; V: TRBV5-1; J: TRBJ2-5
CDR3: CASSQGTGGISNQPQHF; DNA: TGTGCCAGCTCACAAGGGACAGGGGGCATTAGCAATCAGCCCCAGCATTTT; D: TRBD1; size: once; V: TRBV18; J: TRBJ1-5
CDR3: CASSFWTGVGNEQFF; DNA: TGTGCCAGCAGCTTCTGGACAGGGGTAGGCAATGAGCAGTTCTTC; D: TRBD1; size: NA; V: TRBV7-9; J: TRBJ2-1
CDR3: CSASPSGEQFF; DNA: TGCAGTGCTAGCCCTAGCGGGGAGCAGTTCTTC; D: TRBD2; size: NA; V: TRBV20-1; J: TRBJ2-1
CDR3: CASSPAGDQETQYF; DNA: TGCGCCAGCAGCCCGGCGGGGGACCAAGAGACCCAGTACTTC; D: TRBD2; size: NA; V: TRBV5-1; J: TRBJ2-5
CDR3: CASSLGTANQPQHF; DNA: TGTGCCAGCAGCCTAGGGACAGCTAATCAGCCCCAGCATTTT; D: TRBD1; size: NA; V: TRBV28; J: TRBJ1-5
CDR3: CASSYRRTGPYEQYF; DNA: TGTGCCAGCAGTTATCGCAGGACTGGCCCCTACGAGCAGTACTTC; D: NA; size: few; V: TRBV6-5; J: TRBJ2-7